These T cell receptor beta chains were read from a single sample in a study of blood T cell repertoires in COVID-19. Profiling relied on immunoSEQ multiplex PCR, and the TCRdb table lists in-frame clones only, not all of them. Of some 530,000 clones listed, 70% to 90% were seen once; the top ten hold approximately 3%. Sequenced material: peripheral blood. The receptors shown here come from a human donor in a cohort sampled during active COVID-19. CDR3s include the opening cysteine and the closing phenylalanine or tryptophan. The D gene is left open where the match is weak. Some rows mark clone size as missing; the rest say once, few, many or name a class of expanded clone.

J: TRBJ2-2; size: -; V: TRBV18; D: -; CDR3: CASSPQGSGELFF; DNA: TGTGCCAGCTCGCCTCAGGGTTCCGGGGAGCTGTTTTTT
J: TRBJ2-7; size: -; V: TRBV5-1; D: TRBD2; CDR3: CASSLVLAGSSYEQYF; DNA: TGCGCCAGCAGCTTGGTCCTAGCGGGGTCCTCCTACGAGCAGTACTTC
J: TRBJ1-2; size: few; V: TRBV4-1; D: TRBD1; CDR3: CASSQTGPGGGYTF; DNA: TGCGCCAGCAGCCAGACAGGGCCAGGAGGAGGCTACACCTTC
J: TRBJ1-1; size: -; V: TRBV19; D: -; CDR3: CASRIPYVPEAFF; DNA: TGTGCCAGTAGAATCCCTTATGTTCCTGAAGCTTTCTTT
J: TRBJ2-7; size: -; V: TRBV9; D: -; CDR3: CASGATGDEQYF; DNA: TGTGCCAGCGGGGCCACAGGCGACGAGCAGTACTTC
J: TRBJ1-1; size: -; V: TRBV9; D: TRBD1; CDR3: CASSHMTGERTEAFF; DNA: TGTGCCAGCAGTCATATGACAGGGGAAAGAACTGAAGCTTTCTTT
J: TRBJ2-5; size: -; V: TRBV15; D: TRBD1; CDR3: CATSRPAGTEVEETQYF; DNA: TGTGCCACCAGTCGACCAGCCGGGACAGAGGTAGAGGAGACCCAGTACTTC
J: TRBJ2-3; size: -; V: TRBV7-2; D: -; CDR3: CASSFPGSDTQYF; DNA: TGTGCCAGCAGCTTTCCGGGGTCAGATACGCAGTATTTT
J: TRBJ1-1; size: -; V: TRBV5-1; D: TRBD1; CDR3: CASSLTGTGLETEAFF; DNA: TGCGCCAGCAGCTTGACCGGGACAGGGTTGGAGACTGAAGCTTTCTTT
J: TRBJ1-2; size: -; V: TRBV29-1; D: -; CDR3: CSVEDLAGPEKRGYTF; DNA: TGCAGCGTTGAAGACCTGGCAGGGCCAGAGAAAAGAGGCTACACCTTC
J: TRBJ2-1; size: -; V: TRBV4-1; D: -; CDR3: CASSQMITVRVEQFF; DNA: TGCGCCAGCAGCCAAATGATCACCGTGAGGGTTGAGCAGTTCTTC
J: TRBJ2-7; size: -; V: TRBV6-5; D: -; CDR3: CASSYSPATRVQEQYF; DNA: TGTGCCAGCAGTTACTCTCCCGCGACTAGGGTTCAGGAGCAGTACTTC
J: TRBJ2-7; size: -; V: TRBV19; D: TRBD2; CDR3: CASSQRGPLSSYEQYF; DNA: TGTGCCAGTTCCCAGCGGGGGCCATTAAGCTCCTACGAGCAGTACTTC
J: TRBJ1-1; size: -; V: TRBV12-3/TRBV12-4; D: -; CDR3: CASRSGNTEAFF; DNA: TGTGCCAGCAGATCAGGGAACACTGAAGCTTTCTTT
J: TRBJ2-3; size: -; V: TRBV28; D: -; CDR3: CASSLQGRSTDTQYF; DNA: TGTGCCAGCAGTCTACAGGGTCGGAGCACAGATACGCAGTATTTT
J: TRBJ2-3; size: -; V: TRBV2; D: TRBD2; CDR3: CASNFLAGDTDTQYF; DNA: TGTGCCAGCAACTTTCTAGCGGGAGACACAGATACGCAGTATTTT
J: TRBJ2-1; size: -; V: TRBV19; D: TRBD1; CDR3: CASSILSGGDRANEQFF; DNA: TGTGCCAGTAGTATTCTCTCGGGTGGGGACAGGGCTAATGAGCAGTTCTTC
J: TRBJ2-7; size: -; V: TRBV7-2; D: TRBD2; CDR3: CASSLSGKLAGDPGF; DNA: TGTGCCAGCAGCTTATCCGGCAAGCTAGCGGGGGACCCCGGTTTC
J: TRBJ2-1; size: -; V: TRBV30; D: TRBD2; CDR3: CAWTRPSGSLAGGYNEQFF; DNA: TGTGCCTGGACTCGCCCGTCGGGGTCTCTAGCGGGAGGCTACAATGAGCAGTTCTTC
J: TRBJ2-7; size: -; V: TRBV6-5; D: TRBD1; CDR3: CASTPRTGTYEQYF; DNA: TGTGCCAGCACCCCCCGGACAGGCACCTACGAGCAGTACTTC
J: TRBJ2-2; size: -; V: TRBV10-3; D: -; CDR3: CAIRTDTGELFF; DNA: TGTGCCATCAGAACGGACACCGGGGAGCTGTTTTTT
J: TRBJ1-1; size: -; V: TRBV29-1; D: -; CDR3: CSVVRMNTEAFF; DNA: TGCAGCGTTGTGCGGATGAACACTGAAGCTTTCTTT
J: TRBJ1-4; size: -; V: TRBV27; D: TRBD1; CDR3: CASSHRDRNEKLFF; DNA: TGTGCCAGCAGTCACCGGGACAGGAATGAAAAACTGTTTTTT
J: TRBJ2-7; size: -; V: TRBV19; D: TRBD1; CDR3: CASSQVPGQSEQYF; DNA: TGTGCCAGTAGCCAGGTCCCGGGACAGAGCGAGCAGTACTTC
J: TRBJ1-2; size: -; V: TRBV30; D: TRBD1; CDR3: CAWSRDRGRYGYTF; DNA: TGTGCCTGGTCCCGGGACAGGGGGCGGTATGGCTACACCTTC
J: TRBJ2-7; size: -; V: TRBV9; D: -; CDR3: CASSVGSGGYYEQYF; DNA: TGTGCCAGCAGCGTAGGGAGTGGCGGCTACTACGAGCAGTACTTC
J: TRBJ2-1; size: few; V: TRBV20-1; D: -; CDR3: CSASRAVDEQFF; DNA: TGCAGTGCTAGTCGCGCGGTCGATGAGCAGTTCTTC
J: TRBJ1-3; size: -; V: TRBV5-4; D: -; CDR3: CASSLQGTVEISGNTIYF; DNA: TGTGCCAGCAGCTTGCAGGGGACCGTAGAAATCTCTGGAAACACCATATATTTT
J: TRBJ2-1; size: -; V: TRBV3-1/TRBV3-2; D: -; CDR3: CASSRNPGSNEQFF; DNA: TGTGCCAGCAGCCGAAACCCCGGGTCTAATGAGCAGTTCTTC
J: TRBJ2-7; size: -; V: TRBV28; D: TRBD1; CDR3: CASSPPGQGRFGEQYF; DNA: TGTGCCAGCAGTCCCCCGGGACAGGGTAGATTTGGCGAGCAGTACTTC
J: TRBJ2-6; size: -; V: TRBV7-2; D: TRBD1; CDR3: CASSLEGQGSAGANVLTF; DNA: TGTGCCAGCAGCTTAGAGGGACAGGGGAGCGCTGGGGCCAACGTCCTGACTTTC
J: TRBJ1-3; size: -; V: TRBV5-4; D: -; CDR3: CASSLAGGWNTIYF; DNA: TGTGCCAGCAGCTTGGCGGGGGGCTGGAACACCATATATTTT
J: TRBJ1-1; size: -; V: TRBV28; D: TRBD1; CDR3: CASSPPGQGVPEAFF; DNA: TGTGCCAGCAGTCCTCCGGGACAGGGGGTCCCTGAAGCTTTCTTT
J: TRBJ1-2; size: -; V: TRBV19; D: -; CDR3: CASTLQGYLNYGYTF; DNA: TGTGCCAGTACATTACAGGGCTACTTGAACTATGGCTACACCTTC
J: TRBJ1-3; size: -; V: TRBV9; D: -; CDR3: CASSERTVSYGGTIYF; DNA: TGTGCCAGCAGCGAGAGGACAGTATCCTATGGAGGCACCATATATTTT
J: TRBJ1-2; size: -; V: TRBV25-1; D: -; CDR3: CASSESPGFDYGYTF; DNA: TGTGCCAGCAGTGAATCTCCGGGGTTTGACTATGGCTACACCTTC
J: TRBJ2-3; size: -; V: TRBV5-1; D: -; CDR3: CASSLASSGVPDTQYF; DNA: TGCGCCAGCAGCTTGGCCTCCTCGGGGGTACCAGATACGCAGTATTTT
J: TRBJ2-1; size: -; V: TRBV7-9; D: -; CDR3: CASSLARDNEQFF; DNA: TGTGCCAGCAGCTTAGCGCGAGACAATGAGCAGTTCTTC
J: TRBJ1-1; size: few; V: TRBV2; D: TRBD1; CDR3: CASSEDRGYEAFF; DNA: TGTGCCAGCAGTGAAGACAGGGGGTATGAAGCTTTCTTT
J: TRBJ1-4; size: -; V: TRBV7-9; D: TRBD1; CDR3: CASSLGTGLDEKLFF; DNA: TGTGCCAGCAGCTTAGGGACAGGGTTAGATGAAAAACTGTTTTTT
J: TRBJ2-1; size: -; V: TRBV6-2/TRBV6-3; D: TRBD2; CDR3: CASSTGTSGLSSYNEQFF; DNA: TGTGCCAGCAGTACCGGGACTAGCGGCCTTAGCTCCTACAATGAGCAGTTCTTC
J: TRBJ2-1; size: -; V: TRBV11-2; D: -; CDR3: CASSLRPGGSYNEQFF; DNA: TGTGCCAGCAGCTTACGCCCCGGAGGGTCCTACAATGAGCAGTTCTTC
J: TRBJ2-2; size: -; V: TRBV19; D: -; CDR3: CASSMSPVLTGELFF; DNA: TGTGCCAGTAGTATGTCCCCTGTCCTCACCGGGGAGCTGTTTTTT
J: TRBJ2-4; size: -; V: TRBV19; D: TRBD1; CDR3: CASSPDRERTQYF; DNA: TGTGCCAGTAGTCCGGACAGGGAGAGAACTCAGTACTTC
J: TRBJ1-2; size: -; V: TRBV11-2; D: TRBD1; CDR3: CASSLGRGQVYGYTF; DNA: TGTGCCAGCAGCTTAGGCCGTGGACAGGTCTATGGCTACACCTTC
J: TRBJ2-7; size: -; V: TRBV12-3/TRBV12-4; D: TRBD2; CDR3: CASSSGRRYEQYF; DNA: TGTGCCAGCAGTAGCGGGAGGCGGTACGAGCAGTACTTC
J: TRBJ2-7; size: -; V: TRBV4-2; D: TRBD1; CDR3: CASTTGQGFDYEQYF; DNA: TGTGCCAGCACCACGGGACAGGGGTTTGACTACGAGCAGTACTTC
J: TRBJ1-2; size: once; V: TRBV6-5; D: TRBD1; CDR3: CASTKGQTPNYGYTF; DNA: TGTGCCAGCACAAAGGGACAGACCCCTAACTATGGCTACACCTTC
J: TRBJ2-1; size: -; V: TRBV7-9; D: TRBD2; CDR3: CASSPGTSDYNEQFF; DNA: TGTGCCAGCAGCCCCGGGACTAGCGACTACAATGAGCAGTTCTTC
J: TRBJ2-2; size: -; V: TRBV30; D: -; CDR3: CAWSSHPGLSTGELFF; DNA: TGTGCCTGGAGTTCTCATCCGGGTCTTTCCACCGGGGAGCTGTTTTTT
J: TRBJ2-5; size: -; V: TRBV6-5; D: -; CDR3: CASRPDSQETQYF; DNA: TGTGCCAGCAGACCGGACTCACAAGAGACCCAGTACTTC
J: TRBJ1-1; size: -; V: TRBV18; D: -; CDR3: CASSASGGPEAFF; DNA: TGTGCCAGCTCTGCGTCGGGGGGCCCTGAAGCTTTCTTT
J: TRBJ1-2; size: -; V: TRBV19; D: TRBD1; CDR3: CASSPTRTGSSYGYTF; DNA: TGTGCCAGTAGTCCCACGAGGACAGGGTCCAGCTATGGCTACACCTTC
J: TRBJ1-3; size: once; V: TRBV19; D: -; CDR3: CASSSNIDSGNTIYF; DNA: TGTGCCAGTAGTTCGAACATCGACTCTGGAAACACCATATATTTT
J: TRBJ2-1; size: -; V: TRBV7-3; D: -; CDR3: CASSLIRDSYNEQFF; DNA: TGTGCCAGCAGCTTAATACGGGACTCCTACAATGAGCAGTTCTTC
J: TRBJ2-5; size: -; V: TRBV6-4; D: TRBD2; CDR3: CASSDPPAKCGSGSRETQYF; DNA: TGTGCCAGCAGTGACCCCCCTGCGAAGTGCGGGAGTGGCTCTAGAGAGACCCAGTACTTC
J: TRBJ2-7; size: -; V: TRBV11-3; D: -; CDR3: CASSLESSYEQYF; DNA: TGTGCCAGCAGCTTAGAGTCGTCCTACGAGCAGTACTTC
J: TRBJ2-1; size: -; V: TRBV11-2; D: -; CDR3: CASSPRYNEQFF; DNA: TGTGCCAGCAGCCCCAGATACAATGAGCAGTTCTTC
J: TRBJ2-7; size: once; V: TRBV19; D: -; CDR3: CASSIQQGGSYEQYF; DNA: TGTGCCAGTAGTATCCAACAGGGTGGTTCCTACGAGCAGTACTTC